A selection of T cell receptor beta chains follows, all from one sample in a study of long-term antiretroviral therapy in people with HIV. Only in-frame clones appear in the TCRdb table, and some are missing; sequencing was by immunoSEQ multiplex PCR. The sample holds thousands of clones, around 77% seen once. The specimen was unsorted PBMCs, collected 0.4 years before starting antiretroviral therapy. All receptors come from a young man with HIV. CDR3s include the opening cysteine and the closing phenylalanine or tryptophan. The D gene is left open where the match is weak. The size entry is marked missing in some rows and otherwise reads once, few, many or a size class.

D	V	J	size	CDR3	DNA
TRBD2	TRBV13	TRBJ2-2	.	CASSTQREDDTGELFF	TGTGCCAGCAGCACCCAGCGGGAGGACGACACCGGGGAGCTGTTTTTT
TRBD1	TRBV19	TRBJ1-2	.	CASGQVDGKGGYTF	TGTGCCAGTGGACAGGTCGATGGGAAGGGCGGCTACACCTTC
TRBD2	TRBV28	TRBJ2-6	.	CASSFSGGGANVLTF	TGTGCCAGCAGCTTCTCGGGAGGTGGGGCCAACGTCCTGACTTTC
.	TRBV7-9	TRBJ1-1	.	CASSNMNTEAFF	TGTGCCAGCAGCAATATGAACACTGAAGCTTTCTTT
TRBD1	TRBV7-8	TRBJ2-7	.	CASSLVAQGGYEQYF	TGTGCCAGCAGCTTAGTGGCACAGGGGGGATACGAGCAGTACTTC
TRBD1	TRBV13	TRBJ2-7	.	CASGGTGGHEQYF	TGTGCCAGCGGGGGGACAGGGGGACACGAGCAGTACTTC
.	TRBV6-5	TRBJ1-4	.	CASSRGSEKLFF	TGTGCCAGCAGTCGCGGTTCCGAAAAACTGTTTTTT
.	TRBV27	TRBJ2-7	.	CASSLTGYEQYF	TGTGCCAGCAGTTTGACGGGTTACGAGCAGTACTTC
.	TRBV5-5	TRBJ2-7	.	CASSLTDPSISYEQYF	TGTGCCAGCAGCCTGACCGACCCCAGCATCTCCTACGAGCAGTACTTC
TRBD1	TRBV7-9	TRBJ1-2	.	CASSNTGDGYTF	TGTGCCAGCAGCAACACAGGGGATGGCTACACCTTC
TRBD1	TRBV28	TRBJ1-5	.	CASRIQGEGSNQPQHF	TGTGCCAGCAGAATACAGGGGGAAGGGAGCAATCAGCCCCAGCATTTT
.	TRBV29-1	TRBJ1-1	.	CSVGGGAMNTEAFF	TGCAGCGTTGGAGGGGGGGCGATGAACACTGAAGCTTTCTTT
.	TRBV6-1	TRBJ1-3	.	CASSARAGNTIYF	TGTGCCAGCAGTGCCAGGGCGGGAAACACCATATATTTT
TRBD1	TRBV5-4	TRBJ1-1	.	CASSLGNRGYTEAFF	TGTGCCAGCAGCTTGGGAAACAGGGGATACACTGAAGCTTTCTTT
TRBD2	TRBV6-5	TRBJ2-5	.	CASSQAGGLQETQYF	TGTGCCAGCAGCCAAGCGGGGGGCCTACAAGAGACCCAGTACTTC
TRBD1	TRBV5-4	TRBJ2-1	.	CASSLGQGAREQFF	TGTGCCAGCAGCTTGGGACAGGGGGCTAGGGAGCAGTTCTTC
.	TRBV27	TRBJ1-5	.	CASSTGYQPQHF	TGTGCCAGCAGTACAGGGTATCAGCCCCAGCATTTT
.	TRBV7-2	TRBJ1-5	.	CASSLIGGGNQPQHF	TGTGCCAGCAGCTTAATCGGGGGCGGCAATCAGCCCCAGCATTTT
.	TRBV10-3	TRBJ1-2	.	CAISELGMGIGYTF	TGTGCCATCAGTGAGTTGGGGATGGGCATTGGCTACACCTTC
.	TRBV6-5	TRBJ1-3	once	CASKEGISGNTIYF	TGTGCCAGCAAAGAGGGCATTAGTGGAAACACCATATATTTT
.	TRBV4-1	TRBJ2-7	.	CASSQHINYEQYF	TGCGCCAGCAGCCAACACATCAACTACGAGCAGTACTTC
TRBD1	TRBV13	TRBJ1-6	.	CASSFTQGGRSSPLHF	TGTGCCAGCAGCTTCACGCAGGGGGGTCGTAGTTCACCCCTCCACTTT
.	TRBV11-2	TRBJ1-1	once	CASSLVRQNTEAFF	TGTGCCAGCAGCTTAGTGAGGCAGAACACTGAAGCTTTCTTT
.	TRBV6-1	TRBJ2-7	.	CASSEGKGRYSYEQYF	TGTGCCAGCAGTGAAGGAAAAGGGAGATACAGCTACGAGCAGTACTTC
TRBD1	TRBV7-8	TRBJ2-7	.	CASSSTGAPENEQYF	TGTGCCAGCAGCTCGACAGGGGCCCCGGAGAACGAGCAGTACTTC
.	TRBV27	TRBJ1-5	few	CASSSSRSRQPQHF	TGTGCCAGCAGTTCTTCCAGATCCCGCCAGCCCCAGCATTTT
.	TRBV28	TRBJ1-6	.	CASSFRAWNSPLHF	TGTGCCAGCAGTTTCAGGGCTTGGAATTCACCCCTCCACTTT